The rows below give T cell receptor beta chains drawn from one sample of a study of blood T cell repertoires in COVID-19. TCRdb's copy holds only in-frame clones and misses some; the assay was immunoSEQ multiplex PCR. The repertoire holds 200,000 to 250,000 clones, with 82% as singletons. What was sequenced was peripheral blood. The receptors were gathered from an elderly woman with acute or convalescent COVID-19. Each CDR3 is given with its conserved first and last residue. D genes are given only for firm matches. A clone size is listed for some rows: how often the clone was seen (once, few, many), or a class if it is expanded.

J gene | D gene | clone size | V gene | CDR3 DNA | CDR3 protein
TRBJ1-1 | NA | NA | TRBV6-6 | TGTGCCAGCAGTTACTCAGGGGAGGCTGAAGCTTTCTTT | CASSYSGEAEAFF
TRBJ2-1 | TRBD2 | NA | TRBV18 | TGTGCCAGCTCACCTCCCGGACTAGCGGGGGTCAATGAGCAGTTCTTC | CASSPPGLAGVNEQFF
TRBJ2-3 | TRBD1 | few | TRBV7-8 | TGTGCCAGCAGCTGGGGACAGTCCACAGATACGCAGTATTTT | CASSWGQSTDTQYF
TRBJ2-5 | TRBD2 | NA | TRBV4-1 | TGCGCCAGCAGCCAAGTCAGCGGGGGCGAATGGGAGACCCAGTACTTC | CASSQVSGGEWETQYF
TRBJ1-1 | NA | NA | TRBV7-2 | TGTGCCAGCAGCTCGGAGCCCCAACTCGGCAACACTGAAGCTTTCTTT | CASSSEPQLGNTEAFF
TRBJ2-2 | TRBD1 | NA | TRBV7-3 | TGTGCCAGCAGCTTGACAGGGTTTAACACCGGGGAGCTGTTTTTT | CASSLTGFNTGELFF
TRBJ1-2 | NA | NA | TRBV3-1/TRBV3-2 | TGTGCCAGCAGCCAAGGGACAGCTCCCGTCTATGGCTACACCTTC | CASSQGTAPVYGYTF
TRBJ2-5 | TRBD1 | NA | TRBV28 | TGTGCCAGCACCATACCGACAGGGGGCATAGAGACCCAGTACTTC | CASTIPTGGIETQYF
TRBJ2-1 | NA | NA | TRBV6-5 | TGTGCCAGCAGTTTTGACACCTACAATGAGCAGTTCTTC | CASSFDTYNEQFF
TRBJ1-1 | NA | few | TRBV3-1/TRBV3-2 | TGTGCCAGCAGCCAAACTGCGAACACTGAAGCTTTCTTT | CASSQTANTEAFF
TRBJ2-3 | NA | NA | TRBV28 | TGTGCCAGCAGTCCTGGCCCCCTCTCGCCGGGATCTAGCACAGATACGCAGTATTTT | CASSPGPLSPGSSTDTQYF
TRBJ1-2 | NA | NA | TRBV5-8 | TGTGCCAGCAGCCCCCGGCGGGAGGGCTACACCTTC | CASSPRREGYTF
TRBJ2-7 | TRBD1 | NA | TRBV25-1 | TGTGCCAGCAGTGAATACAAGGGGGCCGAAGAGCAGTACTTC | CASSEYKGAEEQYF
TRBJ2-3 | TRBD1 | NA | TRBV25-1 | TGTGCCAGCAGTCAACAGGGGCTGGGCTACACAGATACGCAGTATTTT | CASSQQGLGYTDTQYF
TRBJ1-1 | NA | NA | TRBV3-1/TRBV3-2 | TGTGCCAGCAGCCAAAGGGGTGGAAACACTGAAGCTTTCTTT | CASSQRGGNTEAFF
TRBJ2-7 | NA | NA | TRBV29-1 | TGCAGCGTTGAGGCCCCCTGGGGCGCTTATTACGAGCAGTACTTC | CSVEAPWGAYYEQYF
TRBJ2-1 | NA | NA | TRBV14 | TGTGCCAGCAGCCAATTTAACGGGAATCCTGGCAATGAGCAGTTCTTC | CASSQFNGNPGNEQFF
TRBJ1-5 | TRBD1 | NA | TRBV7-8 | TGTGCCAGCAGCTTAGGGACAGGGGACCCGTTGCCCCAGCATTTT | CASSLGTGDPLPQHF
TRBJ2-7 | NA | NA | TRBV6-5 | TGTGCCAGCACCCCCTGGGGCTCAGAAGCCTACGAGCAGTACTTC | CASTPWGSEAYEQYF
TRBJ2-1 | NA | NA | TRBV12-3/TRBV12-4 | TGTGCCAGCAGTTCTTATGAGCAGTTCTTC | CASSSYEQFF
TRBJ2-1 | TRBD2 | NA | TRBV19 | TGTGCCAGTAGTACTAGCGGGGGGTCGGCCTACAATGAGCAGTTCTTC | CASSTSGGSAYNEQFF
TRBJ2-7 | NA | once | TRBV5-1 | TGCGCCAGCAGCTGGGACGGGGGCTACGAGCAGTACTTC | CASSWDGGYEQYF
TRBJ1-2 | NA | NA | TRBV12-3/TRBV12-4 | TGTGCCAGCAGTTTACAGGGGAATTATGGCTACACCTTC | CASSLQGNYGYTF
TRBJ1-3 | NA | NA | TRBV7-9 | TGTGCCAGCAGCTTATCACAGGGACCCGGAAACACCATATATTTT | CASSLSQGPGNTIYF
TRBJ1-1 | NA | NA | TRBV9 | TGTGCCAGCAGCGTAGACGCCGGACAGAACACTGAAGCTTTCTTT | CASSVDAGQNTEAFF
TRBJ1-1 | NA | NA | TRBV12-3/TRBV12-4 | TGTGCCAGCAGTAAATCCCTGGAGGCTTTCTTT | CASSKSLEAFF
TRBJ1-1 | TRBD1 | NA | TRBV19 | TGTGCCAGTAGTAGGGACAGGTTAACTGAAGCTTTCTTT | CASSRDRLTEAFF
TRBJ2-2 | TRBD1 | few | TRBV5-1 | TGCGCCAGCAGCTTGGTGCAGGGGGCCGGGGAGCTGTTTTTT | CASSLVQGAGELFF
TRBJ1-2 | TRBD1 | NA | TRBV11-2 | TGTGCCAGCAGCTTAGATGGGGACAGGCACACCTTC | CASSLDGDRHTF
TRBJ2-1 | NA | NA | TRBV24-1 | TGTGCCACCAGTGATGCGGGACAGCCTTACAATGAGCAGTTCTTC | CATSDAGQPYNEQFF
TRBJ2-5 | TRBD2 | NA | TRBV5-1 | TGCGCCAGCAGCTCCCGCGGGGGGACGCAAGAGACCCAGTACTTC | CASSSRGGTQETQYF
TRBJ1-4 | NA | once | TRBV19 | TGTGCCAGTAGTTATACAGGGTTGGGTGAAAAACTGTTTTTT | CASSYTGLGEKLFF
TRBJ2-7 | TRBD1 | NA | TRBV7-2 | TGTGCCAGCAGCTTAGGGTGGACAGGGCGAGGCTACGAGCAGTACTTC | CASSLGWTGRGYEQYF
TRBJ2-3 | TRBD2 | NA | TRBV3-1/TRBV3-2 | TGTGCCAGCGGCATTAGCGGGGGTGCAGATACGCAGTATTTT | CASGISGGADTQYF
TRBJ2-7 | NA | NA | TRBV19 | TGTGCCAGTAGCTCAGTCGCGGGGGCCCCCTCCTACGAGCAGTACTTC | CASSSVAGAPSYEQYF